This TCR beta chain was sequenced for a study of shared clonotypes between healthy human individuals. Across the study: The donors, a couple of women and a few men, were aged 18 to 49. Per donor, three plates held CD4 naive cells, three held CD4 memory, two held CD8 naive and one held CD8 memory. Overall study findings and caveats: Unshared clonotypes carried lower generation probabilities than those common to all four donors.

Assay: immunoSEQ multiplex PCR; the TCRdb copy retains only in-frame clones and omits some. Here the sample spans some 980,000 clones, less than 85% being singletons. Germline CDR1 and CDR2: SGHVS and FQNEAQ. Trimming cost V 1 base and J 3 bases; bases outside gene matches: 11. The CDR3 has 17 residues. This clone was detected only a few times. Its matching antigen is unknown. This TCR derives from a man between 18 and 29 years old in good health. The chain employs TRBV7-8 and TRBJ2-7; 8 bases match TRBD2. Sequenced: memory CD4+ T cells sorted from blood. Subset reported: CD45RA-negative fraction. This CDR3 reads CASSLEWGGGSLYEQYF. CDR3 sequence (DNA): TGTGCCAGCAGCTTAGAATGGGGCGGGGGGTCTCTCTACGAGCAGTACTTC. Complete variable domain (other parts from reference TRBV7-8 and TRBJ2-7): GAGVSQSPRYKVAKRGQDVALRCDPISGHVSLFWYQQALGQGPEFLTYFQNEAQLDKSGLPSDRFFAERPEGSVSTLKIQRTQQEDSAVYLCASSLEWGGGSLYEQYFGPGTRLTVT.